Below, 25 T cell receptor beta chains from the same sample are listed, as sequenced in a study of blood T cell repertoires in COVID-19. Only in-frame clones appear in the TCRdb table, and some are missing; sequencing was by immunoSEQ multiplex PCR. The sample lists about 110,000 clones, less than 85% seen once, with around 15% in the top ten. Sequencing input: peripheral blood. Receptors were obtained from a woman in her fifties or sixties with acute or convalescent COVID-19.

To note about this clone: At one end, the junction sequence differs from germline, possibly due to a read error. The rearrangement joins TRBV6-1 to TRBJ1-1; D might be TRBD1 (6 bases). CDR1 and CDR2 (germline): MNHNS, SASEGT. The CDR3 runs to 14 residues. The CDR3 sequence is CASREDRPNTEAFF. CDR3 sequence (DNA): TGTGCCAGCAGAGAAGACAGGCCGAACACTGAAGCTTTCTTT.

This chain links TRBV28 with TRBJ2-5, with TRBD1 identical over 12 bases. Germline V CDR1 and CDR2: MDHEN, SYDVKM. The V gene end was trimmed by 6 bases and the J gene end by 7 bases; junction bases not matched to a gene: 12. The CDR3 has 16 amino acids. For the CDR3, the DNA is TGTGCCAGCAGCCCGAGGGGGGACAGGGGGCTAGGGACCCAGTACTTC. Translated, it gives CASSPRGDRGLGTQYF.

This clone was found once. The V and J genes are TRBV7-6 and TRBJ2-7; D is perhaps TRBD2 (6 bases). The CDR3 sequence is 18 residues long. The germline CDR1 and CDR2 sequences are SGHVS and FNYEAQ. The V end lost 1 base, the J end lost 4 bases, and 23 bases lay between the germline ends. CDR3 sequence: CASSLVGGVELTTYEQYF. CDR3 nucleotides: TGTGCCAGCAGCTTAGTTGGCGGGGTTGAACTTACCACGTACGAGCAGTACTTC.

The chain joins TRBV13 to TRBJ2-7, with 9 bases matching TRBD2. V lost 3 bases and J lost 6; bases outside the gene matches: 12. The CDR3 extends over 16 amino acids. Germline loops: CDR1 PRHDT, CDR2 FYEKMQ (reference sequence). CDR3 protein: CASSFGLAGGLSEQYF. In nucleotides, the CDR3 is TGTGCCAGCAGCTTTGGCTTGGCGGGAGGGTTAAGCGAGCAGTACTTC.

J is TRBJ2-7 and V is TRBV21-1; TRBD2 is taken as the D call from the table, unchecked against the DNA. TRBV21-1 is given as a pseudogene. CDR3 length equals 15 residues. The CDR3, as DNA: TGTGCCAGCAGCCCCATCTCGGGGGAGACCTACGAGCAGTACTTC. Translating it yields CASSPISGETYEQYF.

A single count supports this clone. This sequence joins TRBV2 and TRBJ2-6; D gene ambiguous. V dropped 2 bases and J dropped 0 bases, with 11 bases sitting between them. The CDR3 length is 17 residues. Per the germline V gene, CDR1 is SNHLY and CDR2 is FYNNEI. CDR3 bases: TGTGCCAGCAGTGAATTTGACATCAGCTCTGGGGCCAACGTCCTGACTTTC. Translated, it gives CASSEFDISSGANVLTF.

The J gene is TRBJ1-3, the V gene TRBV7-2; no reliable D call. Looked up from germline, CDR1 is SGHTA and CDR2 is FQGNSA. The V end was cut by 1 base, the J end by 4 bases, with 11 bases between. The CDR3 runs 15 residues. The CDR3 bases are TGTGCCAGCAGCTTAGAGGTGACTCCCGGAAACACCATATATTTT. Amino acid sequence: CASSLEVTPGNTIYF.

The V and J genes are TRBV29-1 and TRBJ2-3, with TRBD2 matching 7 bases. V dropped 4 bases and J dropped 8; count of bases not matched to a gene: 9. Germline CDR1 SQVTM, CDR2 ANQGSEA. The CDR3 is made up of 13 amino acids. CDR3 loop: CSVGDGRTSTQYF. Here the CDR3 DNA reads TGCAGCGTTGGGGACGGGAGGACTAGTACGCAGTATTTT.

This sequence joins TRBV6-5 and TRBJ2-7; perhaps TRBD1 as D (6 bases). V was shortened by 6 bases and J by 4 bases, with 13 bases between the two germline ends. The V gene's germline CDR1 is MNHEY and CDR2 SVGAGI. The CDR3 contains 13 residues. The CDR3 DNA reads as TGTGCCAGCAGCCGAACAGGGATTTACGAGCAGTACTTC. Its translation is CASSRTGIYEQYF.

This clone was picked up one time. The V and J genes are TRBV9 and TRBJ2-5; D is uncertain. The CDR3 length is 14 residues. The germline V gene encodes CDR1 SGDLS and CDR2 YYNGEE. V was clipped by 0 bases and J by 5 bases, with 11 bases between them. The CDR3 sequence is CASSVGGSGETQYF. Written as DNA, the CDR3 is TGTGCCAGCAGCGTAGGAGGATCCGGGGAGACCCAGTACTTC. Looking up the rest from reference TRBV9 and TRBJ2-5 gives the full variable domain: DSGVTQTPKHLITATGQRVTLRCSPRSGDLSVYWYQQSLDQGLQFLIQYYNGEERAKGNILERFSAQQFPDLHSELNLSSLELGDSALYFCASSVGGSGETQYFGPGTRLLVL.

V is TRBV6-1 and J is TRBJ2-5; 7 nucleotides agree with TRBD2. The CDR3 sequence is 14 residues long. After removal of 2 bases from V and 4 bases from J, the junction contained 4 bases not matched to a gene. Germline CDR1 MNHNS, CDR2 SASEGT. The CDR3 DNA follows: TGTGCCAGCAGTGAACTAGCGGCTGGAGAGACCCAGTACTTC. Translation gives CASSELAAGETQYF.

The V and J genes are TRBV7-7 and TRBJ2-1; TRBD2 matches at 10 bases. From germline, CDR1 is SSHAT and CDR2 FNYEAQ (reference sequence). The CDR3 spans 15 residues. Trimming at V came to 3 bases and at J to 5 bases, leaving 4 bases not matched to a gene. The CDR3 nucleotides are TGTGCCAGCAGCTTCCTAGCGGGGGACCACAATGAGCAGTTCTTC. Protein sequence: CASSFLAGDHNEQFF.

V usage is TRBV4-1 and J usage is TRBJ2-7, with D possibly being TRBD2 (5 bases). Germline CDR1 reads MGHRA; CDR2 reads YSYEKL. This CDR3 is 15 amino acids long. Trimming pared 6 bases from V and 7 bases from J, leaving 22 bases between. The CDR3 sequence: CASSPRALEVGEQYF. The CDR3, as DNA: TGCGCCAGCAGTCCTCGGGCCTTGGAGGTGGGTGAGCAGTACTTC.

The chain couples TRBV25-1 to TRBJ1-1, with D tentatively TRBD1 (5 bases). Trimming removed 8 bases at V and 3 bases at J, with 13 bases between. Germline loops: CDR1 MGHDK, CDR2 SYGVNS. The CDR3 totals 13 residues. This chain's CDR3 is CASSRTGDTEAFF. CDR3 DNA sequence: TGTGCCAGCTCACGAACAGGTGACACTGAAGCTTTCTTT.

This clone has only a few counts. The chain couples TRBV5-1 to TRBJ1-4; 9 bases map to TRBD1. This CDR3 is built from 17 residues. Germline-derived CDR1 and CDR2 are SGHRS and YFSETQ. V dropped 4 bases and J dropped 0; count of bases not matched to a gene: 7. As DNA, the CDR3 is TGCGCCAGCAGCGGATCCGGGACAGGGTCAACTAATGAAAAACTGTTTTTT. It encodes CASSGSGTGSTNEKLFF.

V is TRBV19 and J is TRBJ2-1, with 11 bases fitting TRBD2. The trim removed 6 bases at V and 5 bases at J, leaving 6 bases unmatched. The CDR3 sequence is 15 residues long. From germline, CDR1 is LNHDA and CDR2 SQIVND (reference sequence). CDR3 in amino acids: CASRASGRTDNEQFF. The CDR3 bases are TGTGCCAGTAGGGCTAGCGGGAGGACGGACAATGAGCAGTTCTTC.

There are a few counts of this clone. The chain employs TRBV4-1 and TRBJ2-7, with TRBD2 matching 7 bases. The CDR3 runs 15 residues. Germline lookup yields CDR1 MGHRA and CDR2 YSYEKL. The trim removed 4 bases at V and 0 bases at J, leaving 6 bases unmatched. In DNA, the CDR3 is TGCGCCAGCAGCCGAGACAGCGGGGACTCCTACGAGCAGTACTTC. This encodes CASSRDSGDSYEQYF.

The chain couples TRBV7-9 to TRBJ2-7, with 7 bases matching TRBD1. CDR3 length equals 15 residues. V dropped 4 bases and J dropped 2; count of bases not matched to a gene: 8. CDR1 is SEHNR, CDR2 FQNEAQ, per germline (reference sequence). CDR3 sequence (DNA): TGTGCCAGCAGCTCAGGACAGGCACCTACCTACGAGCAGTACTTC. This encodes CASSSGQAPTYEQYF.

V and J are TRBV4-1 and TRBJ2-7, with D possibly being TRBD2 (5 bases). V dropped 0 bases and J dropped 3 bases, with 21 bases sitting between them. The CDR3 is made up of 18 amino acids. Per germline, CDR1 MGHRA and CDR2 YSYEKL. The CDR3: CASSQDPERDLFFYEQYF. CDR3 bases: TGCGCCAGCAGCCAAGATCCTGAGAGGGATTTATTTTTCTACGAGCAGTACTTC.

This clone showed up just once. The chain combines TRBV3-1 (or the pseudogene TRBV3-2) with TRBJ2-2, with unresolved D. The CDR3 covers 14 residues. Trimming pared 3 bases from V and 0 bases from J, leaving 5 bases between. Germline V gene sequence: CDR1 LGHDT, CDR2 YNNKEL (reference sequence). CDR3 nucleotide sequence: TGTGCCAGCAGCCACTCAGCGAACACCGGGGAGCTGTTTTTT. This translates into CASSHSANTGELFF.

The chain combines TRBV4-1 with TRBJ2-7; TRBD1 agrees at 8 bases. With 1 base clipped from V and 1 base from J, the junction kept 9 bases outside the gene matches. CDR1 is MGHRA and CDR2 is YSYEKL in the germline V gene. The CDR3 totals 17 residues. Here the CDR3 DNA reads TGCGCCAGCAGCCAAGTGAGGACCGGGACAGGTTCCTACGAGCAGTACTTC. Residues: CASSQVRTGTGSYEQYF.

This chain joins TRBV6-5 and TRBJ2-6; D remains ambiguous. Germline-derived CDR1 and CDR2 are MNHEY and SVGAGI. V lost 0 bases and J lost 0, with 3 bases in between. This CDR3 contains 15 residues. CDR3 sequence: CASSYSFSGANVLTF. The CDR3 DNA is TGTGCCAGCAGTTACTCCTTCTCTGGGGCCAACGTCCTGACTTTC.

About this clone: No DNA is shown, since the ends of the CDR3 on it are uncertain; the CDR3 is the one TCRdb lists. V gene TRBV7-9 combines with J gene TRBJ1-1; TRBD1, the D gene given by the table, was not confirmed from the DNA. Both ends counted, the CDR3 spans 13 residues. The V gene's germline CDR1 is SEHNR and CDR2 FQNEAQ (reference sequence). The CDR3 loop is CASSLVGQGIVFF.

This clone appeared a few times. The chain is built from TRBV3-1 (or the pseudogene TRBV3-2) and TRBJ2-5, with 11 bases fitting TRBD2. Germline CDR1 LGHDT, CDR2 YNNKEL (reference sequence). J gave up 5 bases and V 5 bases, and 7 bases lay outside the gene matches. There are 15 residues in the CDR3. As DNA, the CDR3 is TGTGCCAGCAGCTATAGCGGGGGGGCCGGGGAGACCCAGTACTTC. This codes for CASSYSGGAGETQYF.

The gene calls are TRBV5-1 and TRBJ1-2; D is ambiguous. The CDR3 has 14 amino acids. V was clipped by 0 bases and J by 0 bases, with 6 bases between them. Germline V gene lookup returns CDR1 SGHRS and CDR2 YFSETQ. CDR3 nucleotides: TGCGCCAGCAGCTTGGGCCCAGCTAACTATGGCTACACCTTC. Translating gives CASSLGPANYGYTF.